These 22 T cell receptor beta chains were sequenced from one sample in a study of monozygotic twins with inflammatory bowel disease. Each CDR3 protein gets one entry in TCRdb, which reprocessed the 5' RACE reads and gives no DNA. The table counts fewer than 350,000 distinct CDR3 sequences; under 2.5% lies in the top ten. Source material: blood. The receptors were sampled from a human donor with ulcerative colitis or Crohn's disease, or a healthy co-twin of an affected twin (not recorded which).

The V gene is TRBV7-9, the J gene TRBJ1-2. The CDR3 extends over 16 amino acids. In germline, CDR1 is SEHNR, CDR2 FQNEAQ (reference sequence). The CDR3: CASSSSTGPENYGYTF.

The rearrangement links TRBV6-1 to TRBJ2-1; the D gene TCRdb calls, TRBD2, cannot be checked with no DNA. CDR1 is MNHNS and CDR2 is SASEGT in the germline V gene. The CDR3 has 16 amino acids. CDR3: CASSQLLAGGYNEQFF.

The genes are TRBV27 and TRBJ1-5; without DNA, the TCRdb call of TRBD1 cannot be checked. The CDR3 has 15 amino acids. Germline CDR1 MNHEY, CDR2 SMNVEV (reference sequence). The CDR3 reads CASSGGTVGNQPQHF.

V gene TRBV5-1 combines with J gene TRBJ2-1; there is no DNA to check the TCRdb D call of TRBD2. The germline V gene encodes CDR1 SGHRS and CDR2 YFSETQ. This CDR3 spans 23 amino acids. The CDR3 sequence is CASSLAGGRPGLESFPSYNEQFF.

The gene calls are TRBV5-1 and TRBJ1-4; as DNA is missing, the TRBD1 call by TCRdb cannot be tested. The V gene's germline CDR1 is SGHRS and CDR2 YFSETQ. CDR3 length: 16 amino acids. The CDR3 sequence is CASSKDPGTENEKLFF.

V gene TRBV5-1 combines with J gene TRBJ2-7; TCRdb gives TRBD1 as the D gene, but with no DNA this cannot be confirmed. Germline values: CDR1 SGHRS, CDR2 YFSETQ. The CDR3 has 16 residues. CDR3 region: CASSSNSGTNLYEQYF.

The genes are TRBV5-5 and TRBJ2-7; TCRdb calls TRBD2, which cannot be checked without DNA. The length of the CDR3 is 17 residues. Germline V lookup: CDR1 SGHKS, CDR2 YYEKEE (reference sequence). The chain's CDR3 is CASSLELAGLSSYEQYF.

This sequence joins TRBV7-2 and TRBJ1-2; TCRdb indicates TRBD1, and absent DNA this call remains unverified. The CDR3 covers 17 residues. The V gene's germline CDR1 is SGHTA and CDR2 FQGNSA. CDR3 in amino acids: CASSYTGATSTTYGYTF.

The CDR3 sequence: CASSSRDSQETQYF. The chain links TRBV6-2 or TRBV6-3 to TRBJ2-5; no DNA is available, so the TRBD1 call from TCRdb remains unchecked. Germline assignment: CDR1 MNHEY and CDR2 SVGEGT. This CDR3 comprises 14 residues.

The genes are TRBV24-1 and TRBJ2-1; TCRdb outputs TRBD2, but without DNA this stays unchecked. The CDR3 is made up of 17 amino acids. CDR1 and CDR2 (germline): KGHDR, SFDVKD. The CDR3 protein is CATSDVTGTSGRNEQFF.

CDR3 residues: CASSPGAAGGFYNEQFF. V and J are TRBV7-7 and TRBJ2-1; the D call from TCRdb, TRBD2, cannot be confirmed without DNA. This CDR3 is built from 17 residues. CDR1 is SSHAT, CDR2 FNYEAQ, per germline (reference sequence).

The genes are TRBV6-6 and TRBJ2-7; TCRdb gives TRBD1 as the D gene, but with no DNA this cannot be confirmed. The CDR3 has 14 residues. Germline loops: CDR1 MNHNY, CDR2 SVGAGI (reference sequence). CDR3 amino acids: CASSPEYLSGEQYF.

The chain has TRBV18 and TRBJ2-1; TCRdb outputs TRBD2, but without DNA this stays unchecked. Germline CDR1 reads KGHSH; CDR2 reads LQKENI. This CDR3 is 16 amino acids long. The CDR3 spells CASSPVGLGEYNEQFF.

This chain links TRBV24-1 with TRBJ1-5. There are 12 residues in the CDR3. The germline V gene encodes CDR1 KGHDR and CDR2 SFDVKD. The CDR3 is CATSGGSPPQHF.

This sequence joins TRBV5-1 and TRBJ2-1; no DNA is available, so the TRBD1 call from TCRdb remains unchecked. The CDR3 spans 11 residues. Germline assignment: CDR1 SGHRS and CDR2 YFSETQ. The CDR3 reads CASSPGYEQFF.

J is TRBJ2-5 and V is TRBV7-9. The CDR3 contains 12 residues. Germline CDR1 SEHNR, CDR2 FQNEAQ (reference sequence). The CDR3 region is CASSLMGETQYF.

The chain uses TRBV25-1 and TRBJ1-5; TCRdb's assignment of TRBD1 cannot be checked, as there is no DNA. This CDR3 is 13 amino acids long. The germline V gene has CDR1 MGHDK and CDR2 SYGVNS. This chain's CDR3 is CASSAGTHQPQHF.

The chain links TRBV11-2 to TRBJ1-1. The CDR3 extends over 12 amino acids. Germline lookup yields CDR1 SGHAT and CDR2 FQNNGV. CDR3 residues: CASSLGNFEAFF.

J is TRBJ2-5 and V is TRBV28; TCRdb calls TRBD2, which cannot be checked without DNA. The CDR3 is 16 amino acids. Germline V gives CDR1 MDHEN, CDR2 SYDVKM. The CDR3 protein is CASSLTSPTGKETQYF.

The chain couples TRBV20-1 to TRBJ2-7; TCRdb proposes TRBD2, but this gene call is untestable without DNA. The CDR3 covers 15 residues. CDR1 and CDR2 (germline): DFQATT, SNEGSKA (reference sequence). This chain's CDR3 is CSARGSGGEVYEQYF.

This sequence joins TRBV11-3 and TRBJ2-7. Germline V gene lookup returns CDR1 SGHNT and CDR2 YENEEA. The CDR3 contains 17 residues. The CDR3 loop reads CASSLDVIRGCSYEQYF.

The CDR3 spells CASSLEGGGGQPQHF. The J gene is TRBJ1-5, the V gene TRBV7-2; TCRdb names TRBD1, which stays unverified in the absence of DNA. The CDR3 totals 15 residues. From germline, CDR1 is SGHTA and CDR2 FQGNSA. The full variable domain, completed using reference TRBV7-2 and TRBJ1-5, is GAGVSQSPSNKVTEKGKDVELRCDPISGHTALYWYRQSLGQGLEFLIYFQGNSAPDKSGLPSDRFSAERTGGSVSTLTIQRTQQEDSAVYLCASSLEGGGGQPQHFGDGTRLSIL.